This T cell receptor beta chain was identified in a study of beta chain features in type 1 diabetes. Findings and limits, study-wide: Across all four CD4+ subsets, people with type 1 diabetes showed modestly shorter TCRB CDR3s. Healthy donors had naive, central memory and Treg TCRB repertoires that appeared less similar than those seen among patients.

The CDR3 length is 17 residues. Germline values: CDR1 SGHRS, CDR2 YFSETQ. V dropped 4 bases and J dropped 0; count of bases not matched to a gene: 6. Since all of the isolated RNA was reverse transcribed, expressed TCRB transcripts were what got sequenced. Assay: immunoSEQ multiplex PCR; the TCRdb copy retains only in-frame clones and omits some. This table holds under 450,000 clones, over 13% found once. In this sample, this clone turned up a few times. Antigen specificity is unknown. The sequence was collected from a woman younger than 35 in good health. The chain combines TRBV5-1 with TRBJ2-1; 11 bases are a match to TRBD2. Material for sequencing was naive CD4+ T cells from blood. CDR3 amino acids: CASSGGTSGISYNEQFF. CDR3 bases: TGCGCCAGCAGCGGGGGGACTAGCGGTATCTCCTACAATGAGCAGTTCTTC.